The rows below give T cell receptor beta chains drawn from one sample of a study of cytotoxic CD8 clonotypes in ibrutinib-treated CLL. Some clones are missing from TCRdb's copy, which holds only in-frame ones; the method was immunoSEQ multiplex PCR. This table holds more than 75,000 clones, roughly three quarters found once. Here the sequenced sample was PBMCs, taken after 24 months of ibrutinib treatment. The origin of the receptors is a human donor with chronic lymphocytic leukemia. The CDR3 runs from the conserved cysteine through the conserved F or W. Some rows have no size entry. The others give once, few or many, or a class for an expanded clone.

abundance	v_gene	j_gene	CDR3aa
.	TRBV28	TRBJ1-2	CASSHGWDREGGYTF
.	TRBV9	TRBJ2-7	CASSEGGSSYEQYF
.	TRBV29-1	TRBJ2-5	CSVDGSGSGVGETQYF
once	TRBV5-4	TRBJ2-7	CASSFGLAGASIGEQYF
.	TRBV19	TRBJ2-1	CASSALLAGGEQFF
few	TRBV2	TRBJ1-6	CASSETGYSSPLHF
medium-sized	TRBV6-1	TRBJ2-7	CASSGRGTSYEQYF
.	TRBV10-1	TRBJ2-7	CASSEGGSSFYEQYF
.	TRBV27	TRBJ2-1	CASSLSLALSSYNEQFF
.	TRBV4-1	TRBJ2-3	CASSKGQARADTDTQYF
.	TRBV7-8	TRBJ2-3	CASSLTGGGTDTQYF
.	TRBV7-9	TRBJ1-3	CASSLQDSGNTIYF
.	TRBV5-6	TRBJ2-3	CASSFSARITDTQYF
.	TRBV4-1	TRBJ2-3	CASSQDAGAGTDTQYF
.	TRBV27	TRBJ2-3	CASSQGLAATDTQYF
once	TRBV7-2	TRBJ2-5	CASSLGLAGPQGTQYF
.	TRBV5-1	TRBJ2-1	CASSGGSSYNEQFF
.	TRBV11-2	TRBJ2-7	CASSPLATSNYEQYF
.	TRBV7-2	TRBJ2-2	CASSLEPPRRGNTGELFF
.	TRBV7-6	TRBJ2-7	CASSPHTYEQYF
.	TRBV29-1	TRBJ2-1	CSVVTASGRNEQFF
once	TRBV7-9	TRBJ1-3	CASSLRDRDGNTIYF
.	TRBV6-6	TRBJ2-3	CASRDVSTQYF
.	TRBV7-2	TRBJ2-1	CASSHRDRGGREQFF
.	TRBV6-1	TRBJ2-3	CASSEGGLSGSTDTQYF
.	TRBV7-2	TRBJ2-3	CASSSSFSGGGTDTQYF
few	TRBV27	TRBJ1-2	CASSLSGIEGYTF
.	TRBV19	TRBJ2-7	CASSPWTGGDYEQYF
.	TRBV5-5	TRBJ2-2	CASSLGDRAENTGELFF
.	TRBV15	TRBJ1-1	CATSRELSNTEAFF
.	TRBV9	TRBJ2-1	CASSGRLAGSYNEQFF
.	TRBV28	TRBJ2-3	CASTRPNLPQYF
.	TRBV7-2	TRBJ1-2	CASSSLLKAAGYTF
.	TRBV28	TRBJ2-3	CASMGRTASTDTQYF
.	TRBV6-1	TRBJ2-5	CASSFQDRGQETQYF
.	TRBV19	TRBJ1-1	CASSRGFVTEAFF